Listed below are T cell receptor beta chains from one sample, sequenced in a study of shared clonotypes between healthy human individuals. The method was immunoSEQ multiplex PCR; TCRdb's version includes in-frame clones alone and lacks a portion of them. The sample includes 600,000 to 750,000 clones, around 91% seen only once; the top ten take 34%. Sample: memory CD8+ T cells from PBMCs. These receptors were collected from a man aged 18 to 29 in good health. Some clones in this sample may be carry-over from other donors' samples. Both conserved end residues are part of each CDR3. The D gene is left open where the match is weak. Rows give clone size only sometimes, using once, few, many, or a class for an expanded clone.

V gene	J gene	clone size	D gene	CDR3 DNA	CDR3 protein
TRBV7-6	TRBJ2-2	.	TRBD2	TGTGCCAGCAGCTTATCTCTAGCGGGAGGAACCGGGGAGCTGTTTTTT	CASSLSLAGGTGELFF
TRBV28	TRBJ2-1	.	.	TGTGCCAGCAGGGGCGTTGGGGGGCCGAGCTCCTACAATGAGCAGTTCTTC	CASRGVGGPSSYNEQFF
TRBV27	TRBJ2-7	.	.	TGTGCCAGCAGTGCAACACAGGCCTGGGCCTACGAGCAGTACTTC	CASSATQAWAYEQYF
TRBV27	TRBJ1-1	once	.	TGTGCCAGCAGTTCACGGGGGTCGAACACTGAAGCTTTCTTT	CASSSRGSNTEAFF
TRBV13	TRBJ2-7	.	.	TGTGCCAGCAGCTTATACCCCGGGCCTACCTTGACCTACGAGCAGTACTTC	CASSLYPGPTLTYEQYF
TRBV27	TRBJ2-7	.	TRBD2	TGTGCCAGTCGCACCGGGACTAGCGGGAGGCCCAGGAGCGAGCAGTACTTC	CASRTGTSGRPRSEQYF
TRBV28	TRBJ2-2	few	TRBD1	TGTGCCAGCAGTTTCCGGACAGGGTGGAGGAACACCGGGGAGCTGTTTTTT	CASSFRTGWRNTGELFF
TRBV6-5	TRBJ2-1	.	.	TGTGCCACCAGTGTCCTGGGCGATGAGCAGTTCTTC	CATSVLGDEQFF
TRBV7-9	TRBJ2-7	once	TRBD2	TGTGCCAGCAGCCATCTAGCGGGAGTCGCTTACGAGCAGTACTTC	CASSHLAGVAYEQYF
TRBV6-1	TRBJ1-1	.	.	TGTGCCAGCAGTGAAGGTAGTTCCAGGCGACGTAGGGGTTTCTTT	CASSEGSSRRRRGFF
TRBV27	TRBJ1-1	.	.	TGTGCCAGCAGTTTGGGTGGGATTTACACTGAAGCTTTCTTT	CASSLGGIYTEAFF
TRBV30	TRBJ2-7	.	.	TGTGCCTGGAGTGTGTATCCGGCCTACGAGCAGTACTTC	CAWSVYPAYEQYF
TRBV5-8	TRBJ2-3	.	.	TGTGCCAGCAGCTTGTTTCACTCAGATACGCAGTATTTT	CASSLFHSDTQYF
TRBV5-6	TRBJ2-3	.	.	TGTGCCAGCAGCTTGGTAGGGACACCAGATACGCAGTATTTT	CASSLVGTPDTQYF
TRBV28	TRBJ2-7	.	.	TGTGCCAGCGGGGGTTGGGGGCCTAGTGAGCAGTACTTC	CASGGWGPSEQYF
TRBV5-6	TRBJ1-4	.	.	TGTGCCAGCAGCTTGGGAACAGGGATAGTTGTTTATGAAAAACTGTTTTTT	CASSLGTGIVVYEKLFF
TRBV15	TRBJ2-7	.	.	TGTGCCACCGCTGGTTACAGGGAAGGGTCCTACGAGCAGTACTTC	CATAGYREGSYEQYF
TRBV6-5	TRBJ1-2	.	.	TGTGCCAGCAGGAAGACAGGCAATGGCTACACCTTC	CASRKTGNGYTF
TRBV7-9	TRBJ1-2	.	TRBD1	TGTGCCAGCAGCCTCTCGGGACAGGGTAACTATGGCTACACCTTC	CASSLSGQGNYGYTF
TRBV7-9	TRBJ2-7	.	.	TGTGCCAGCAGCCGAAATGACTGGCCTGTCGGCGAGCAGTACTTC	CASSRNDWPVGEQYF
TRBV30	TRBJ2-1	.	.	TGTGCCTGGAGTGTTTTGAATGAGCAGTTCTTC	CAWSVLNEQFF
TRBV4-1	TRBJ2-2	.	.	TGCGCCAGCAGCCTATCCGCAGCTACTCGGGGCACCGGGGAGCTGTTTTTT	CASSLSAATRGTGELFF
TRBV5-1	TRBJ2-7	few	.	TGCGCCAGCAGCTTTGACAGGGAGGAAGGGGAGCAGTACTTC	CASSFDREEGEQYF
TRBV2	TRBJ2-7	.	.	TGTGCCAGCAGTGAATCGAAGCGGAGCCCCTACGAGCAGTACTTC	CASSESKRSPYEQYF
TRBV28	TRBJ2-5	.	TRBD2	TGTGCCAGCACCCTATCGTTTTGGCGGGAGGCACAGTACTTC	CASTLSFWREAQYF
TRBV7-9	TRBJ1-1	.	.	TGTGCCAGCAGCTCCGCTTTGGTAGGGACCCCAACTGAAGCTTTCTTT	CASSSALVGTPTEAFF
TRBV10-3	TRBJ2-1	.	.	TGTGCCACTCGGGAGAATGGAGATGAGCAGTTCTTC	CATRENGDEQFF
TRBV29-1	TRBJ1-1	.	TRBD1	TGCAGCGGCTTACTAGGGACAGGGGGCACTGAAGCTTTCTTT	CSGLLGTGGTEAFF
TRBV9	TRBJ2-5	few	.	TGTGCCAGCAGTCCTCTCACCCTGGAGACCCAGTACTTC	CASSPLTLETQYF
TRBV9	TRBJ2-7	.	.	TGTGCCAGCAGTAATTCCGTCGACGAGCAGTACTTC	CASSNSVDEQYF
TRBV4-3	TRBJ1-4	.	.	TGCGCCAGCAGCCTGAGTTTCAGTAATGAAAAACTGTTTTTT	CASSLSFSNEKLFF
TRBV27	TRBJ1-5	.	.	TGTGCCAGCAGCTTCCCTTTGGGGCCCCAGCATTTT	CASSFPLGPQHF
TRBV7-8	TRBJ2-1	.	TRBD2	TGTGCCAGCAGCACCCGGACTAGCGGTTACAATGAGCAGTTCTTC	CASSTRTSGYNEQFF
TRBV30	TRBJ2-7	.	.	TGTGCCTGGAGTGGTGTGGGAGGACTGGGCACGACGCAGTACTTC	CAWSGVGGLGTTQYF
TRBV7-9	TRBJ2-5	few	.	TGTGCCAGCAGCTTACGAATCACGGACCAAGAGACCCAGTACTTC	CASSLRITDQETQYF
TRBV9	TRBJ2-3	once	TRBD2	TGTGCCAGCAGCGCGGGACTAGCGCAACCCTGGTCTAGCACAGATACGCAGTATTTT	CASSAGLAQPWSSTDTQYF
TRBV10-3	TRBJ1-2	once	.	TGTGCCATCAGTGAGGGCCACCAAAACTATGGCTACACCTTC	CAISEGHQNYGYTF
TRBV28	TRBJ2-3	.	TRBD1	TGTGCCAGCAGCACTACAGGGGTTTACACAGATACGCAGTATTTT	CASSTTGVYTDTQYF
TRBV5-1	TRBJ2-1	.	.	TGCGCCAGCAGCTCCGGACGGAACTACAATGAGCAGTTCTTC	CASSSGRNYNEQFF
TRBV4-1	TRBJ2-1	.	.	TGCGCCAGCAGCCCATCCGCGCCGAGGGACTCAAGGTATTACAATGAGCAGTTCTTC	CASSPSAPRDSRYYNEQFF
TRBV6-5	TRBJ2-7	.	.	TGTGCCAGCAGCCCCTCCCGTGCCTACGAGCAGTACTTC	CASSPSRAYEQYF
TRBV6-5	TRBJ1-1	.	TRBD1	TGTGCCAGCAGCCGGGGACAGTTCCTCCTCACTGAAGCTTTCTTT	CASSRGQFLLTEAFF
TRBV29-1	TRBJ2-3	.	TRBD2	TGCAGCGTTTGGGCGGGGGTTAATACGCAGTATTTT	CSVWAGVNTQYF
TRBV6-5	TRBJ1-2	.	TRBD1	TGTGCCAGCAGCCAGGACAGGATAAATGGCTACACCTTC	CASSQDRINGYTF
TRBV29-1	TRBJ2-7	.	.	TGCAGCGTTGAGGTCCGGACCCAGAGCTCCTACGAGCAGTACTTC	CSVEVRTQSSYEQYF
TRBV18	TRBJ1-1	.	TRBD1	TGTGCCAGCTCACCGTGGAACAGGGGAGGGATGAACACTGAAGCTTTCTTT	CASSPWNRGGMNTEAFF
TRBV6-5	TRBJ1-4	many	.	TGTGCCAGCAGTTTAGGTGAAAAACTGTTTTTT	CASSLGEKLFF
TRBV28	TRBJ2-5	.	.	TGTGCCAGCAGACACGTTCCGAGGGCTCAAGAGACCCAGTACTTC	CASRHVPRAQETQYF
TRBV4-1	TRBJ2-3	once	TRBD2	TGCGCCAGCACCGAACTAGCGGGAGTACCAGATACGCAGTATTTT	CASTELAGVPDTQYF
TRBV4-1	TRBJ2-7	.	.	TGCGCCAGCAGCCAAAGCGAGGGAATAGTCGAGCAGTACTTC	CASSQSEGIVEQYF
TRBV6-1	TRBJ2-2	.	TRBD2	TGTGCCAGCAGGGTTAGCGGGGGCACCGGGGAGCTGTTTTTT	CASRVSGGTGELFF
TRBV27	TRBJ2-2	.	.	TGTGCCAGCAGTTTAGACGGGTCCGTCACCGGGGAGCTGTTTTTT	CASSLDGSVTGELFF